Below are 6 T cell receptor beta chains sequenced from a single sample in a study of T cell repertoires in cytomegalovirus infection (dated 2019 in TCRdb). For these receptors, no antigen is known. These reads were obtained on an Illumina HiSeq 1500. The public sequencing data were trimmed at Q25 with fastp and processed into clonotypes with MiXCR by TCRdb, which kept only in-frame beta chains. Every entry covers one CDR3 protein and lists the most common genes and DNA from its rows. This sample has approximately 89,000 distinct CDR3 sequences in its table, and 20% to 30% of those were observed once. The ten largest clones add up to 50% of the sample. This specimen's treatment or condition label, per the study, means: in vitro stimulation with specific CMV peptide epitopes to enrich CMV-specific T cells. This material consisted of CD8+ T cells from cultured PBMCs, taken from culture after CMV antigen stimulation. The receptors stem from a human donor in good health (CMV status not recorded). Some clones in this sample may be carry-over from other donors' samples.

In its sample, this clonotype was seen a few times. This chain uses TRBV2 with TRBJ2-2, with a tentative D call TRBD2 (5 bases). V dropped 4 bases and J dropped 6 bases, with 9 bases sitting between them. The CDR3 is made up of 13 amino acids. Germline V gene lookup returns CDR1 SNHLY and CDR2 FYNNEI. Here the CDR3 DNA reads TGTGCCAGCAGTGGTACTAGTTCCGGGGAGCTGTTTTTT. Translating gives CASSGTSSGELFF.

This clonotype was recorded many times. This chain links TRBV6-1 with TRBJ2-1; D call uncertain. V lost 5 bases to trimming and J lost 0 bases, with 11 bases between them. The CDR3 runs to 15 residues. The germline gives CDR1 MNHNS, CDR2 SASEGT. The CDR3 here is CASSLGPSSYNEQFF. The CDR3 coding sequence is TGTGCCAGCAGTTTAGGGCCGAGCTCCTACAATGAGCAGTTCTTC.

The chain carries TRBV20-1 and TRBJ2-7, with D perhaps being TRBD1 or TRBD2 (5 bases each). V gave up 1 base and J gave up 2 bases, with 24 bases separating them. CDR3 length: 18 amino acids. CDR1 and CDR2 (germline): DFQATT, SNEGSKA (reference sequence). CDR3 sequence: CSARGPQRDEYWTYEQYF. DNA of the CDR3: TGCAGTGCTAGAGGGCCCCAACGGGACGAATATTGGACCTACGAGCAGTACTTC.

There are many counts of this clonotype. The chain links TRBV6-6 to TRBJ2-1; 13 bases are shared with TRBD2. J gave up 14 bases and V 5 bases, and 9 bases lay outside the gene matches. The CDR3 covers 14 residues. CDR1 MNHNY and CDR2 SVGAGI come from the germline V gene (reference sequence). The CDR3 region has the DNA TGTGCCAGCAGTCAGACTAGCGGGGGGACGGGGGAGTTCTTC. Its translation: CASSQTSGGTGEFF.

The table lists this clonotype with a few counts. In DNA, the CDR3 is TGTGCCTGCGGACAGGGGATTTACGAGCAGTACTTC. Its protein is CACGQGIYEQYF. This rearrangement joins TRBV12-3 or TRBV12-4 to TRBJ2-7; 9 positions agree with TRBD1. Losses at the gene ends were 11 bases for V and 4 bases for J; bases not matched to a gene: 6. The CDR3 sequence is 12 residues long.

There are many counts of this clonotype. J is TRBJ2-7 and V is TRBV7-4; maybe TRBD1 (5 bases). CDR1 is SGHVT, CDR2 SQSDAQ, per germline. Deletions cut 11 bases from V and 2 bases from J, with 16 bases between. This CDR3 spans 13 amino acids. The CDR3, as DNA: TGTGCCGGGATCTGGACACATACCTACGAGCAGTACTTC. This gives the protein CAGIWTHTYEQYF.